What follows is one TCR beta chain and its context. There are 14 residues in the CDR3. Trimming shortened V by 5 bases and J by 5 bases, and 15 bases separated the two germline ends. CDR1 is SGHAT and CDR2 is FQNNGV in the germline V gene. The data originate from a study of cytomegalovirus exposure and HLA in healthy donors. The assay was immunoSEQ multiplex PCR, and TCRdb's table has in-frame clones only and misses some. Here the sample spans about 130,000 clones, 85% to 90% being singletons. Sequenced: PBMCs. V gene TRBV11-2 combines with J gene TRBJ1-2; D unresolved. The receptor was isolated from a woman aged 18-35 years in good health and CMV-seronegative. DNA of the CDR3: TGTGCCAGCAGCGAATCGCCAGGAACGTATGGCTACACCTTC. It translates to CASSESPGTYGYTF.